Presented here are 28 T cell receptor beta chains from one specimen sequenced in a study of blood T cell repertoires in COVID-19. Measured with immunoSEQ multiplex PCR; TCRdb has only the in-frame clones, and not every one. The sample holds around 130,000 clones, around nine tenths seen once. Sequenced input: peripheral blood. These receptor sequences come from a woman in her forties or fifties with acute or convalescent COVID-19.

The CDR3 is CAWSRTGQRETQYF. The DNA of the CDR3 is TGTGCCTGGAGTCGAACCGGGCAGCGGGAGACCCAGTACTTC. V is TRBV30 and J is TRBJ2-5, with TRBD2 as a possible D gene (5 bases). V lost 2 bases, J lost 5 bases, and 15 bases lay in between. This CDR3 has 14 residues. From germline, CDR1 is GTSNPN and CDR2 SVGIG (reference sequence).

The CDR3 bases are TGTGCCAGCAGCGATTATCCCGGGACCCAGTACTTC. Protein product: CASSDYPGTQYF. The chain links TRBV12-3 or TRBV12-4 to TRBJ2-5; unclear D gene. V shed 6 bases and J shed 7 bases, with 12 bases lying between them. The CDR3 contains 12 residues.

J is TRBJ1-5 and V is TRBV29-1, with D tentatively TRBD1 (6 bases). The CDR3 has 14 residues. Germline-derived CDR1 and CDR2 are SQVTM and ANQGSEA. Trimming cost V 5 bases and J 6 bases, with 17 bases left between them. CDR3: CSVSDQGWAQPQHF. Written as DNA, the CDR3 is TGCAGCGTTTCCGATCAGGGGTGGGCTCAGCCCCAGCATTTT.

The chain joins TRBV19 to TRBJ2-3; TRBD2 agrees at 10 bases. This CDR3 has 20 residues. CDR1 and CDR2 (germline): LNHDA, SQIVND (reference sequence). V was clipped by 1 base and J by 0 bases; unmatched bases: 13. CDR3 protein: CASSIVGRAGGPSSTDTQYF. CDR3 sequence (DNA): TGTGCCAGTAGTATAGTAGGAAGAGCGGGAGGGCCGTCTAGCACAGATACGCAGTATTTT.

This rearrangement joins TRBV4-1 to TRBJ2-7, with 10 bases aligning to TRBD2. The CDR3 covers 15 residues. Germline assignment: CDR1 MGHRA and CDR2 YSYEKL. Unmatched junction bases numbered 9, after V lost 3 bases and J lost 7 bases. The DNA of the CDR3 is TGCGCCAGCAGCCATCTAGCGGGAGCACAAGGTGAGCAGTACTTC. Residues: CASSHLAGAQGEQYF.

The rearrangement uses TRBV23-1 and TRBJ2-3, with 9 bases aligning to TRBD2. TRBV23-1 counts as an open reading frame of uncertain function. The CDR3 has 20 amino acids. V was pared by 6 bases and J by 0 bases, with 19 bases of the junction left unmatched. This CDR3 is CASRETGCWSSGTSTDTQYF. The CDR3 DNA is TGCGCCAGCAGGGAGACAGGGTGTTGGTCTAGCGGGACTAGCACAGATACGCAGTATTTT.

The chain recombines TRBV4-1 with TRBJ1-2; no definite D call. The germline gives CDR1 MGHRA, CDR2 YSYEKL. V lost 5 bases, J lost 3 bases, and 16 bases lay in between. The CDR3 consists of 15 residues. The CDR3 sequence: CASSFSGGPDYGYTF. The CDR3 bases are TGCGCCAGCAGCTTTTCAGGTGGTCCTGACTATGGCTACACCTTC.

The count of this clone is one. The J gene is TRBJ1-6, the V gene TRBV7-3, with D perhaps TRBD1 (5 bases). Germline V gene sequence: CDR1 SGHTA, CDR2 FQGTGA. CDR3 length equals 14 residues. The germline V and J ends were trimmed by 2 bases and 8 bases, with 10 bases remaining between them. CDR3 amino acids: CASSLQGGYSPLHF. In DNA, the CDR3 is TGTGCCAGCAGCTTACAGGGAGGTTATTCACCCCTCCACTTT.

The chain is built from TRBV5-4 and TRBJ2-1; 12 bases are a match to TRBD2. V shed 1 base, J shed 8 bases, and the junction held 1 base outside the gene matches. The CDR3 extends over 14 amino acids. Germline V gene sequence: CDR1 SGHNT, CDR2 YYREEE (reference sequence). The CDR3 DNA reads TGTGCCAGCAGCTTGAGACTAGCGGGAGATGAGCAGTTCTTC. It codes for CASSLRLAGDEQFF.

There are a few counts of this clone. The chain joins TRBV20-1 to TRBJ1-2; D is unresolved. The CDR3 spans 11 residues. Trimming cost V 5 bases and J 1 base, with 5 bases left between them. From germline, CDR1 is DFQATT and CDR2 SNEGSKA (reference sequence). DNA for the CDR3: TGCAGTGCTCTTTATAACTATGGCTACACCTTC. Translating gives CSALYNYGYTF.

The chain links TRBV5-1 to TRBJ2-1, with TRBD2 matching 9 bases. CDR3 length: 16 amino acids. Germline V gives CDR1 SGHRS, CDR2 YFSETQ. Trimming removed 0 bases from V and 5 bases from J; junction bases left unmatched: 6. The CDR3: CASSLAPPSGNNEQFF. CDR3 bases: TGCGCCAGCAGCTTGGCCCCGCCTAGCGGGAACAATGAGCAGTTCTTC.

Written as DNA, the CDR3 is TGTGCCAGCAGCCAAGATGCTAGCGGGGTGGGGACCCAGTACTTC. It encodes CASSQDASGVGTQYF. The chain couples TRBV3-1 (or the pseudogene TRBV3-2) to TRBJ2-5, with 9 bases aligning to TRBD2. This CDR3 is built from 15 residues. The germline gives CDR1 LGHDT, CDR2 YNNKEL (reference sequence). The V gene end was trimmed by 0 bases and the J gene end by 7 bases; junction bases not matched to a gene: 6.

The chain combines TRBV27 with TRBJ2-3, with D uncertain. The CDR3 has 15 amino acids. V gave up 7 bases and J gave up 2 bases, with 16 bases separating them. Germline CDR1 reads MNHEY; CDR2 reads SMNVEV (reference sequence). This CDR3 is CASNSIFTPTDTQYF. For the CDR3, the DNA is TGTGCCAGCAATAGCATCTTCACCCCCACAGATACGCAGTATTTT.

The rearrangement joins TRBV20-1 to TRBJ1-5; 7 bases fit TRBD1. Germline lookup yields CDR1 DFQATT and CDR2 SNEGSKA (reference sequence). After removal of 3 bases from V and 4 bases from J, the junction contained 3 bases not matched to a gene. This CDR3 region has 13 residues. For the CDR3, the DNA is TGCAGTGCTAGTGAGACAGGGAATCAGCCCCAGCATTTT. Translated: CSASETGNQPQHF.

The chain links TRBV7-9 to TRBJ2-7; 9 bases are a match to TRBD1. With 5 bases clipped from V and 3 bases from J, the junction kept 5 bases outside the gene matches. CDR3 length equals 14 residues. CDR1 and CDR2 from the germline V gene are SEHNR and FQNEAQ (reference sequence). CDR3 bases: TGTGCCAGCAGCAACCAGGGACAGGGCTACGAGCAGTACTTC. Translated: CASSNQGQGYEQYF.

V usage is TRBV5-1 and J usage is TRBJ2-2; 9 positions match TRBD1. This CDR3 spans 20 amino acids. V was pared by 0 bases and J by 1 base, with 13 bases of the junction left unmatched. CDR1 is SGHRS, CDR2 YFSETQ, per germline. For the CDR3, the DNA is TGCGCCAGCAGCTTGGCGTGGGGGACAGGGTGGAACGGGAACACCGGGGAGCTGTTTTTT. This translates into CASSLAWGTGWNGNTGELFF.

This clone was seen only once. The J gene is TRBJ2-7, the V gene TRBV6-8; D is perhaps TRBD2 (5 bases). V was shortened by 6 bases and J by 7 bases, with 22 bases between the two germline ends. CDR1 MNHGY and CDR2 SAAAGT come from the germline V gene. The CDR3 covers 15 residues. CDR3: CASSRGLPPLREQYF. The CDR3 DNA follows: TGTGCCAGCAGCCGTGGACTGCCTCCTCTACGGGAGCAGTACTTC.

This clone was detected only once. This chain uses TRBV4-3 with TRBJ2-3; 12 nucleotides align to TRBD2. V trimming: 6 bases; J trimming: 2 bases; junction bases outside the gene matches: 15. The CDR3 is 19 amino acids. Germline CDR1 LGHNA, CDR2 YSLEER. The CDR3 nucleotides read TGCGCCAGCAGAGAATCGAGGACTAGCGGGGTGATTCACACAGATACGCAGTATTTT. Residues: CASRESRTSGVIHTDTQYF.

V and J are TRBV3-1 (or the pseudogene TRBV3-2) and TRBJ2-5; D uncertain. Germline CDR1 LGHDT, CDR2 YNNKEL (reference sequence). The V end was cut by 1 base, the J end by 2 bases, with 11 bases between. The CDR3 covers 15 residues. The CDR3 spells CASSQVGLEQETQYF. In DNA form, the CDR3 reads TGTGCCAGCAGCCAAGTCGGTTTAGAACAAGAGACCCAGTACTTC.

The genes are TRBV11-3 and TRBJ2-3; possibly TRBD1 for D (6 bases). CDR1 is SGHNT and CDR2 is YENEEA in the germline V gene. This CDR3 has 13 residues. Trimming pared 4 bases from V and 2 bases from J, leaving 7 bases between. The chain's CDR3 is CASSWDNTDTQYF. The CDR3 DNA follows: TGTGCCAGCAGCTGGGACAACACAGATACGCAGTATTTT.

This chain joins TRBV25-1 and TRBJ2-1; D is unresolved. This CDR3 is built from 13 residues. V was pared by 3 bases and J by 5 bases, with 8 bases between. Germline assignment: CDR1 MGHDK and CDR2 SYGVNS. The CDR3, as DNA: TGTGCCAGCAGTGACGTCCGCGACAATGAGCAGTTCTTC. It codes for CASSDVRDNEQFF.

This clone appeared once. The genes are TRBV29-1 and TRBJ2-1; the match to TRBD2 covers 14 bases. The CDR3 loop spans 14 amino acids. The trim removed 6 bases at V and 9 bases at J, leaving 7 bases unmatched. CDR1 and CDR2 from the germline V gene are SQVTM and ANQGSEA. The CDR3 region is CSVRGTSGRSEQFF. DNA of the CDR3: TGCAGCGTACGAGGGACTAGCGGGAGAAGTGAGCAGTTCTTC.

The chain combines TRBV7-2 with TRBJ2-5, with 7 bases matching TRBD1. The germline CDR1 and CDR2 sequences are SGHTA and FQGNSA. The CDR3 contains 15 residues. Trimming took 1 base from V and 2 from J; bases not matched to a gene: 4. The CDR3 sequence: CASSLGFRGQETQYF. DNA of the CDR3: TGTGCCAGCAGCTTAGGTTTCAGGGGGCAAGAGACCCAGTACTTC.

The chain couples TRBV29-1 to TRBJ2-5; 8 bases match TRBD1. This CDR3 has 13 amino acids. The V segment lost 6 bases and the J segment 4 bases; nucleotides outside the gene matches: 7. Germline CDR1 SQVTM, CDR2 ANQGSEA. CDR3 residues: CSVLRGRIETQYF. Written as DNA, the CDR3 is TGCAGCGTCCTCAGGGGGCGGATAGAGACCCAGTACTTC.

The chain's CDR3 is CASSSSGGVNGEQFF. CDR3 sequence (DNA): TGTGCCAGCAGCTCTAGCGGGGGGGTCAATGGTGAGCAGTTCTTC. V usage is TRBV5-4 and J usage is TRBJ2-1; the match to TRBD2 covers 12 bases. From germline, CDR1 is SGHNT and CDR2 YYREEE (reference sequence). This CDR3 region has 15 residues. The V gene end was trimmed by 3 bases and the J gene end by 9 bases; junction bases not matched to a gene: 7.

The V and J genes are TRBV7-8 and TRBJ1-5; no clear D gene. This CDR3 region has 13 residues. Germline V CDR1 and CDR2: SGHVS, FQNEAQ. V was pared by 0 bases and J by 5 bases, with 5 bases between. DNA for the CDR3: TGTGCCAGCAGCTTAGCGCAGTATCAGCCCCAGCATTTT. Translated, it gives CASSLAQYQPQHF.

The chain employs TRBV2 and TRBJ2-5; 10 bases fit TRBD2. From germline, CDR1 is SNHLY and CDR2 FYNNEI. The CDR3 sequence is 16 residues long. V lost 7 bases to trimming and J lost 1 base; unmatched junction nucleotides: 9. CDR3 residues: CASKTLGLAVQETQYF. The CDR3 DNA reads TGTGCCAGCAAAACCCTCGGACTAGCGGTCCAAGAGACCCAGTACTTC. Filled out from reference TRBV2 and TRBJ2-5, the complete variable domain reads EPEVTQTPSHQVTQMGQEVILRCVPISNHLYFYWYRQILGQKVEFLVSFYNNEISEKSEIFDDQFSVERPDGSNFTLKIRSTKLEDSAMYFCASKTLGLAVQETQYFGPGTRLLVL.

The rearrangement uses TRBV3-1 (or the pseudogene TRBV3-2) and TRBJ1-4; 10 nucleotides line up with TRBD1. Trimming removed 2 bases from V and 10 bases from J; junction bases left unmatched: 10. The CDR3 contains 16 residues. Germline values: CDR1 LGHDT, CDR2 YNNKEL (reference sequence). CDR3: CASSQPPGQGRGKLFF. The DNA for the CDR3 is TGTGCCAGCAGCCAACCCCCGGGACAGGGGAGGGGAAAACTGTTTTTT.